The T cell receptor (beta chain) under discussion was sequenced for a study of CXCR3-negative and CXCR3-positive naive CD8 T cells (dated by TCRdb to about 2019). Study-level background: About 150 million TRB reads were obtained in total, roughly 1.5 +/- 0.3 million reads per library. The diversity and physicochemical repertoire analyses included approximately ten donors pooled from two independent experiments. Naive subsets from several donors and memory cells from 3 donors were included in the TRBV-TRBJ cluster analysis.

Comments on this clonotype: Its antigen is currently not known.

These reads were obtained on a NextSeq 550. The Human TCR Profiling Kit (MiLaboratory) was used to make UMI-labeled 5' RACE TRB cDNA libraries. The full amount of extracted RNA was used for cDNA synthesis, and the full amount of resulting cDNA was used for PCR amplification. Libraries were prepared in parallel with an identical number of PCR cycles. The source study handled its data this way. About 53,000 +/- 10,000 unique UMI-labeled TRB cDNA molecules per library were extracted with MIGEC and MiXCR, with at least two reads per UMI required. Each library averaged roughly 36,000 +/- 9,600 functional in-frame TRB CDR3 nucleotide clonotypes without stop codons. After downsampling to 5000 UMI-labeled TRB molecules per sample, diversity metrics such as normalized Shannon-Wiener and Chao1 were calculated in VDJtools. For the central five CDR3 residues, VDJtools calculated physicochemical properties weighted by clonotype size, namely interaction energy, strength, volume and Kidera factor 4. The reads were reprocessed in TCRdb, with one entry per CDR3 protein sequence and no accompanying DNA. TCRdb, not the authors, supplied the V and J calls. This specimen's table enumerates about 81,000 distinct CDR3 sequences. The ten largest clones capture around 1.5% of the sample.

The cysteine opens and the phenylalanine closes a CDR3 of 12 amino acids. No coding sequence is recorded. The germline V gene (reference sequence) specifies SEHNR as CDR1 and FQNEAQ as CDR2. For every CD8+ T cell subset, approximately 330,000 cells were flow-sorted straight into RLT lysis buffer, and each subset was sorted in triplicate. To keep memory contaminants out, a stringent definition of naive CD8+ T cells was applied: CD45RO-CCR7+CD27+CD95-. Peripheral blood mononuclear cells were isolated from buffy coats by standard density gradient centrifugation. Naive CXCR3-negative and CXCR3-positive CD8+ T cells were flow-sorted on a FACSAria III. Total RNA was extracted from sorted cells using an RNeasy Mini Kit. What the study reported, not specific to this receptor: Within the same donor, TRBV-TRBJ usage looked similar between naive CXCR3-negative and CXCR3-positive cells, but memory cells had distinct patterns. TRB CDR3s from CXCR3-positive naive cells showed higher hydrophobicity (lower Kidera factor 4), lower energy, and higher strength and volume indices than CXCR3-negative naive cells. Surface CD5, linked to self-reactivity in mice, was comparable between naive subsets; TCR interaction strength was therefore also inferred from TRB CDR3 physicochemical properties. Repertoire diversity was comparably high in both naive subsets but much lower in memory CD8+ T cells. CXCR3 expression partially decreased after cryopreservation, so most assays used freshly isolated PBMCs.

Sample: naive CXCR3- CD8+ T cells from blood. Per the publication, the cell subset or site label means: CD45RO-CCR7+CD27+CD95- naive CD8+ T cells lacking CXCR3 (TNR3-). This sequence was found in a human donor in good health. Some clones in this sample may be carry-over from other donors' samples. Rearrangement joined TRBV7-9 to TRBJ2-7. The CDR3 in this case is CASSLSKDEQYF.